Listed below are T cell receptor beta chains from one sample, sequenced in a study of immune evolution from preneoplasia to lung adenocarcinoma. Clones were sequenced by immunoSEQ multiplex PCR, and TCRdb holds only the in-frame ones, with some missing. The data contain several thousand clones, about 81% of them seen just once; the ten biggest clones take up roughly 2.9%. The material sequenced was FFPE lung adenocarcinoma in situ tissue. Receptors were obtained from a person aged 65-85 years with lung adenocarcinoma. CDR3s include the opening cysteine and the closing phenylalanine or tryptophan. Fields, in order: clone size, CDR3 length, V gene, D gene, J gene, CDR3 DNA, CDR3 protein. The D gene is left open where the match is weak. Clone size appears in some rows only: once, few, many, or a class for an expanded clone.

size: -
length: 17
V: TRBV9
D: -
J: TRBJ2-1
DNA: TGTGCCAGCAGCGTAGATCAGCGGCTAAATCCCGACAATGAGCAGTTCTTC
CDR3: CASSVDQRLNPDNEQFF

size: -
length: 18
V: TRBV9
D: TRBD2
J: TRBJ2-3
DNA: TGTGCCAGCAGCTCGACTCGCGGACTAGCGGGAGAAACAGATACGCAGTATTTT
CDR3: CASSSTRGLAGETDTQYF

size: few
length: 16
V: TRBV11-1
D: TRBD2
J: TRBJ2-2
DNA: TGTGCCAGCAGCTCTCGACTAGCGGGGAACACCGGGGAGCTGTTTTTT
CDR3: CASSSRLAGNTGELFF

size: -
length: 16
V: TRBV5-1
D: TRBD1
J: TRBJ2-2
DNA: TGCGCCAGCGGCGAACCGGGACAGGGGAACACCGGGGAGCTGTTTTTT
CDR3: CASGEPGQGNTGELFF

size: -
length: 14
V: TRBV6-1
D: -
J: TRBJ2-7
DNA: TGTGCCAGCAGTGCGGACAGAGTCATCTACGAGCAGTACTTC
CDR3: CASSADRVIYEQYF

size: -
length: 15
V: TRBV10-1
D: TRBD2
J: TRBJ2-5
DNA: TGCGCCAGCAGTGAAACCGGGACTAGGCAAGAGACCCAGTACTTC
CDR3: CASSETGTRQETQYF

size: -
length: 15
V: TRBV5-5
D: -
J: TRBJ2-3
DNA: TGTGCCAGCAGCTTCGGACGGGGGGCCACAGATACGCAGTATTTT
CDR3: CASSFGRGATDTQYF

size: once
length: 18
V: TRBV5-1
D: TRBD1
J: TRBJ2-2
DNA: TGCGCCAGCAGCTCGAAACCGGGACAGGGGGTCAACACCGGGGAGCTGTTTTTT
CDR3: CASSSKPGQGVNTGELFF

size: -
length: 15
V: TRBV6-5
D: -
J: TRBJ2-5
DNA: TGTGCCAGCAGTTACGGCGGGGGCAACCAAGAGACCCAGTACTTC
CDR3: CASSYGGGNQETQYF

size: once
length: 15
V: TRBV5-6
D: -
J: TRBJ1-3
DNA: TGTGCCAGCAGCCCACTAGACTCCTCTGGAAACACCATATATTTT
CDR3: CASSPLDSSGNTIYF

size: -
length: 18
V: TRBV11-3
D: TRBD2
J: TRBJ2-1
DNA: TGTGCCAGCAGCTCCAGGACTAGCGGGAGGAGTTCCTACAATGAGCAGTTCTTC
CDR3: CASSSRTSGRSSYNEQFF

size: few
length: 11
V: TRBV29-1
D: -
J: TRBJ1-3
DNA: TGCAGCGTCGCGACAGGAAACACCATATATTTT
CDR3: CSVATGNTIYF

size: few
length: 12
V: TRBV30
D: -
J: TRBJ1-3
DNA: TGTGCCTTCAAGGGGCTCGGAAACACCATATATTTT
CDR3: CAFKGLGNTIYF

size: -
length: 15
V: TRBV7-6
D: -
J: TRBJ2-7
DNA: TGTGCCAGCAGCTTAGGTCCGGGAGAGGCCTACGAGCAGTACTTC
CDR3: CASSLGPGEAYEQYF

size: -
length: 13
V: TRBV2
D: TRBD1
J: TRBJ1-2
DNA: TGTGCCAGCCCGGACAGGAGAAACTATGGCTACACCTTC
CDR3: CASPDRRNYGYTF

size: -
length: 12
V: TRBV14
D: -
J: TRBJ1-1
DNA: TGTGCCAGCAGCCCCAACAGGGTTGGAGCTTTCTTT
CDR3: CASSPNRVGAFF

size: -
length: 15
V: TRBV6-6
D: TRBD2
J: TRBJ2-7
DNA: TGTGCCAGCAGTTACTTTGGGAGGGAGCGCCACGAGCAGTACTTC
CDR3: CASSYFGRERHEQYF

size: -
length: 14
V: TRBV19
D: -
J: TRBJ1-1
DNA: TGTGCCAGTAAAGTCGCCGGGGTAGCGACTGAAGCTTTCTTT
CDR3: CASKVAGVATEAFF

size: -
length: 12
V: TRBV19
D: -
J: TRBJ1-1
DNA: TGTGCCAGTAATTTGGGGGTCGCTGAAGCTTTCTTT
CDR3: CASNLGVAEAFF

size: -
length: 15
V: TRBV2
D: TRBD2
J: TRBJ2-5
DNA: TGTGCCAGCAGGCCGGGACTAGCGCCACAAGAGACCCAGTACTTC
CDR3: CASRPGLAPQETQYF

size: -
length: 12
V: TRBV28
D: -
J: TRBJ2-7
DNA: TGTGCCAGCAGGGGAGCCAGCTACGAGCAGTACTTC
CDR3: CASRGASYEQYF

size: once
length: 15
V: TRBV28
D: -
J: TRBJ1-5
DNA: TGTGCCAGCAGGTTCGGGGGACCTTCCAATCAGCCCCAGCATTTT
CDR3: CASRFGGPSNQPQHF

size: few
length: 14
V: TRBV5-1
D: TRBD2
J: TRBJ2-2
DNA: TGCGCCAGCAGCTTGCGGGGGGTTGCCGGGGAGCTGTTTTTT
CDR3: CASSLRGVAGELFF

size: -
length: 15
V: TRBV11-3
D: -
J: TRBJ1-4
DNA: TGTGCCAGCAGCCTAGGGGGTGGTTCCAATGAAAAACTGTTTTTT
CDR3: CASSLGGGSNEKLFF

size: -
length: 15
V: TRBV11-3
D: TRBD1
J: TRBJ1-4
DNA: TGTGCCAGCAGCTTGGGGTGGGACAGTAATGAAAAACTGTTTTTT
CDR3: CASSLGWDSNEKLFF

size: -
length: 14
V: TRBV7-3
D: -
J: TRBJ2-7
DNA: TGTGCCAGCAAAACAGGGTCGGGAACCTACGAGCAGTACTTC
CDR3: CASKTGSGTYEQYF

size: -
length: 16
V: TRBV4-2
D: TRBD2
J: TRBJ2-1
DNA: TGTGCCAGCAGCCCCGACCCGGGACTAGCGGGGGACAAGCAGTTCTTC
CDR3: CASSPDPGLAGDKQFF

size: -
length: 13
V: TRBV7-9
D: -
J: TRBJ1-6
DNA: TGTGCCAGCAGCTTACAAGGGGATTCACCCCTCCACTTT
CDR3: CASSLQGDSPLHF

size: few
length: 15
V: TRBV7-9
D: TRBD2
J: TRBJ2-3
DNA: TGTGCCAGCAGTCGACTAGCGGGAGAGGCAGATACGCAGTATTTT
CDR3: CASSRLAGEADTQYF

size: -
length: 13
V: TRBV30
D: -
J: TRBJ2-2
DNA: TGTGCCTGGAGTGGCCAGAACACCGGGGAGCTGTTTTTT
CDR3: CAWSGQNTGELFF

size: -
length: 18
V: TRBV11-3
D: TRBD2
J: TRBJ2-3
DNA: TGTGCCAGCAGCGGGCAGACTAGCGGGGGCTCAGGGAGAGATACGCAGTATTTT
CDR3: CASSGQTSGGSGRDTQYF

size: -
length: 15
V: TRBV4-1
D: TRBD1
J: TRBJ1-6
DNA: TGCGCCAGCAGCCAAGGCACAGGGGGTAATTCACCCCTCCACTTT
CDR3: CASSQGTGGNSPLHF

size: -
length: 13
V: TRBV27
D: -
J: TRBJ2-3
DNA: TGTGCCAGCAGGTGGCAGGGCACAGATACGCAGTATTTT
CDR3: CASRWQGTDTQYF